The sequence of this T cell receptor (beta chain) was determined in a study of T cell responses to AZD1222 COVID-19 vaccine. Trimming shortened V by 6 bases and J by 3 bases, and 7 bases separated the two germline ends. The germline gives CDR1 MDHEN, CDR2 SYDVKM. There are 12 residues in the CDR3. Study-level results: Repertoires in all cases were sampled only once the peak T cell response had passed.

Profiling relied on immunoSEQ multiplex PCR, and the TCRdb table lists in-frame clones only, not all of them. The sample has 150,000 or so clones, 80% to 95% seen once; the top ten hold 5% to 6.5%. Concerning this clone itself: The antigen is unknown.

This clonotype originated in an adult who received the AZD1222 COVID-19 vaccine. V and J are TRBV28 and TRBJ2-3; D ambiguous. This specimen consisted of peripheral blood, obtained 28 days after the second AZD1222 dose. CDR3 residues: CASSRTTDTQYF. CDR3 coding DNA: TGTGCCAGCAGCCGGACGACAGATACGCAGTATTTT.